Each of the 2 T cell receptor beta chains below was sequenced from the same sample in a study of shared clonotypes between healthy human individuals. Produced via immunoSEQ multiplex PCR; TCRdb's table is partial and in-frame only. The data contain a few million clones, over 85% of them singletons. Sequenced sample: naive CD4+ T cells sorted from blood. Subset described: CD45RA+ positively selected. The source is a man aged 18 to 29 in good health.

This clone was found once. V usage is TRBV27 and J usage is TRBJ2-7; TRBD1 or TRBD2 may be the D gene (5 bases each). V was trimmed by 5 bases and J by 7 bases, leaving 15 bases between them. CDR3 length: 13 residues. CDR1 MNHEY and CDR2 SMNVEV come from the germline V gene (reference sequence). The CDR3 DNA sequence: TGTGCCAGCAGTCCGCACGGGGCTGGGGAGCAGTACTTC. Protein product: CASSPHGAGEQYF.

The chain joins TRBV6-5 to TRBJ1-2; TRBD1 might be the D (5 bases). V was trimmed by 2 bases and J by 5 bases, leaving 12 bases between them. Germline CDR1 reads MNHEY; CDR2 reads SVGAGI. CDR3 length: 14 residues. For the CDR3, the DNA is TGTGCCAGCAGTTACGGGACGGAGAGATATGGCTACACCTTC. Translating gives CASSYGTERYGYTF.